This T cell receptor (beta chain) is drawn from a study of immune heterogeneity within non-small cell lung tumors. As template, the study used bulk tumor genomic DNA at approximately 610 ng per sample. Surgical sampling yielded several biopsies per primary tumor (spaced far apart). Samples came from untreated patients having curative surgery for newly diagnosed non-small cell lung cancer. For the TCR beta CDR3, multiplex PCR with 32 V and 13 J primers performed the amplification. TCRdb redid the calling of the multiplex PCR reads with MiXCR, one entry per CDR3 protein. The sample lists 30,000 to 40,000 distinct CDR3 sequences, around 30% occurring once. The table lists this clonotype with a few counts. Per the germline V gene, CDR1 is MNHNS and CDR2 is SASEGT. V was pared by 5 bases and J by 5 bases, with 15 bases between. This CDR3 region has 14 residues.

The clonotype was recovered from a man in his forties or fifties with non-small cell lung cancer. Sequencing was done on a sample of lung tumor tissue. The gene calls are TRBV6-1 and TRBJ1-2, with a tentative D call TRBD1 (5 bases). CDR3 protein: CASSPQTAGYGYTF. CDR3 DNA sequence: TGTGCCAGCAGTCCTCAGACAGCCGGATATGGCTACACCTTC.